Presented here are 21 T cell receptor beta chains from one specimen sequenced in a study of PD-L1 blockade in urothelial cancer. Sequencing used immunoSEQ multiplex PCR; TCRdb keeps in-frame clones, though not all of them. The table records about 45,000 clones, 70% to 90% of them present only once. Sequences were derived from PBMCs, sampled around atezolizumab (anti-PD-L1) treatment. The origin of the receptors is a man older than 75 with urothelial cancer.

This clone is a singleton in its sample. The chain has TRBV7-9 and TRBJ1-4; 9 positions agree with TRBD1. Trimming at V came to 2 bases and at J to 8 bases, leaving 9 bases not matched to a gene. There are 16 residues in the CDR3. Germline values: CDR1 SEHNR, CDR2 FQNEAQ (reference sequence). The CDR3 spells CASSLNSGQGEEKLFF. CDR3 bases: TGTGCCAGCAGCTTAAATTCGGGACAGGGTGAAGAAAAACTGTTTTTT.

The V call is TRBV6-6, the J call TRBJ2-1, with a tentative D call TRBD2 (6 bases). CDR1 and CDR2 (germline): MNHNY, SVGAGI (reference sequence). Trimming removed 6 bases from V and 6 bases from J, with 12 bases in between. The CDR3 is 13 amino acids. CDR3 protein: CASSRDLFNEQFF. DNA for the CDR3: TGTGCCAGCAGCCGGGACTTATTCAATGAGCAGTTCTTC.

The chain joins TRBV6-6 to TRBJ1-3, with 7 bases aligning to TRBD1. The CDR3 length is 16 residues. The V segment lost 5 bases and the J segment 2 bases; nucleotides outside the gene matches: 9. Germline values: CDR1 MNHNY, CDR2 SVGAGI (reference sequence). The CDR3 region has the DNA TGTGCCAGCAGTCACACCTACAGGGGAACTGGAAACACCATATATTTT. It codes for CASSHTYRGTGNTIYF.

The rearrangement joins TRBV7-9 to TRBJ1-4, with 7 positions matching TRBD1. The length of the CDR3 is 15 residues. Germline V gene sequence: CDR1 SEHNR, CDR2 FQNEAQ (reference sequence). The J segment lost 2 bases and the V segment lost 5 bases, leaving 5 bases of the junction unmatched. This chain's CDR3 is CASSVGTATNEKLFF. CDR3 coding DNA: TGTGCCAGCAGCGTAGGGACAGCTACTAATGAAAAACTGTTTTTT.

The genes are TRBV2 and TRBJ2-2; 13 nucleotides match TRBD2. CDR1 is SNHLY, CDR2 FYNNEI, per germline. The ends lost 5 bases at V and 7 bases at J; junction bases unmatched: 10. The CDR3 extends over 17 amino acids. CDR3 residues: CASSSPGLAGFGGELFF. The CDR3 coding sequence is TGTGCCAGCAGTAGCCCGGGACTAGCGGGATTTGGCGGGGAGCTGTTTTTT. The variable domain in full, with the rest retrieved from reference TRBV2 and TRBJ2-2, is EPEVTQTPSHQVTQMGQEVILRCVPISNHLYFYWYRQILGQKVEFLVSFYNNEISEKSEIFDDQFSVERPDGSNFTLKIRSTKLEDSAMYFCASSSPGLAGFGGELFFGEGSRLTVL.

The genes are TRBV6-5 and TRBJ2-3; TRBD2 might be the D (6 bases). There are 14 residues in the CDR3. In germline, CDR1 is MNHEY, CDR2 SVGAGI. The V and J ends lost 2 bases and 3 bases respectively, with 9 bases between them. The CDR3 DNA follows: TGTGCCAGCAGTTACGGGGGGATAACAGATACGCAGTATTTT. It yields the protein CASSYGGITDTQYF.

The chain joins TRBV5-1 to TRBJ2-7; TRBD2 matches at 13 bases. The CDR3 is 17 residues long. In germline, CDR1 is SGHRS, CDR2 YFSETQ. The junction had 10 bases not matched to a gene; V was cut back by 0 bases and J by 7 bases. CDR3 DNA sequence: TGCGCCAGCAGCTTGGACACTAGCGGGAGGGCCCGGGAAGAGCAGTACTTC. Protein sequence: CASSLDTSGRAREEQYF.

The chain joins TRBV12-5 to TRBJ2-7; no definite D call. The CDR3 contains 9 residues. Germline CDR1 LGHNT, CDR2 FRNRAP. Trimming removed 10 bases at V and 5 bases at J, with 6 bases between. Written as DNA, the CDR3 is TGTGCTACCCGGGACGAGCAGTACTTC. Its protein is CATRDEQYF.

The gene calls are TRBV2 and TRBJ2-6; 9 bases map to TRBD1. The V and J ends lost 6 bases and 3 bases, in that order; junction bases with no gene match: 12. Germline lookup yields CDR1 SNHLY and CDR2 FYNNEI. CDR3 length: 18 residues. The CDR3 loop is CASRPYTGGTGGANVLTF. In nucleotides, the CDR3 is TGTGCCAGCAGGCCATACACAGGGGGCACAGGTGGGGCCAACGTCCTGACTTTC.

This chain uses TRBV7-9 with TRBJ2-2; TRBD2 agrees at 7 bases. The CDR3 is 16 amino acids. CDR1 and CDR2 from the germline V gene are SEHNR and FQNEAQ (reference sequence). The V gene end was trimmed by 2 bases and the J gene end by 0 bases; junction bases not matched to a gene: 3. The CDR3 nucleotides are TGTGCCAGCAGCTTATGGGCGGGAGCGAACACCGGGGAGCTGTTTTTT. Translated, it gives CASSLWAGANTGELFF.

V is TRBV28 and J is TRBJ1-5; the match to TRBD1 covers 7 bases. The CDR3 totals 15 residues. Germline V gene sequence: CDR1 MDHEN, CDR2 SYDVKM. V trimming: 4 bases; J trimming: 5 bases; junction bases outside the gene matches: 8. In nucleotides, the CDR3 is TGTGCCAGCAGTTCCCCGACAGGGACCCATCAGCCCCAGCATTTT. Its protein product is CASSSPTGTHQPQHF.

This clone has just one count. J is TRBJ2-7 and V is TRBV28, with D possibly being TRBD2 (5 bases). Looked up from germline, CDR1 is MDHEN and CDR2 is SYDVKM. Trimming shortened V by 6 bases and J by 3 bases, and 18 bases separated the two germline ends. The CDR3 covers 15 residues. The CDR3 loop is CASSRPDEGYYEQYF. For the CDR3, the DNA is TGTGCCAGCAGCCGACCGGACGAGGGTTACTACGAGCAGTACTTC.

Here the CDR3 reads CASSQSAREERETQYF. In DNA form, the CDR3 reads TGCGCCAGCAGTCAATCCGCCAGGGAAGAAAGGGAGACCCAGTACTTC. The chain is built from TRBV23-1 and TRBJ2-5, with D perhaps TRBD1 (5 bases). TRBV23-1 belongs to the ORF category, with a function that is uncertain. V lost 0 bases, J lost 5 bases, and 16 bases lay in between. The CDR3 has 16 amino acids.

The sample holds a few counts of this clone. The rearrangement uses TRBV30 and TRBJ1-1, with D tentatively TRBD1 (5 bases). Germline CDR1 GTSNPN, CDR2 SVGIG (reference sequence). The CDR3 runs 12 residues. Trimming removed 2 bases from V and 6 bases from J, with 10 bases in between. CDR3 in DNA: TGTGCCTGGAGTAAACAGGAAGCTGAAGCTTTCTTT. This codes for CAWSKQEAEAFF.

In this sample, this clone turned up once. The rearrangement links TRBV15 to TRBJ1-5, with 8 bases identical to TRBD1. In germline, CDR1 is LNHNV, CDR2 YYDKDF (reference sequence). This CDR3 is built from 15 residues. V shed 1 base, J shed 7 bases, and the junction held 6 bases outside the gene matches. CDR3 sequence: CATSRGAGGGQPQHF. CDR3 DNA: TGTGCCACCAGCAGAGGCGCAGGGGGCGGGCAGCCCCAGCATTTT.

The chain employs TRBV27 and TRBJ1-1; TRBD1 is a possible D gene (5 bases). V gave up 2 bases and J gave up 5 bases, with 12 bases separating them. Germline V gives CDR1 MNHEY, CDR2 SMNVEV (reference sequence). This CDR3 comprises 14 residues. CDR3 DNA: TGTGCCAGCAGTTTACTAACGGGGGGAACTGAAGCTTTCTTT. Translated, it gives CASSLLTGGTEAFF.

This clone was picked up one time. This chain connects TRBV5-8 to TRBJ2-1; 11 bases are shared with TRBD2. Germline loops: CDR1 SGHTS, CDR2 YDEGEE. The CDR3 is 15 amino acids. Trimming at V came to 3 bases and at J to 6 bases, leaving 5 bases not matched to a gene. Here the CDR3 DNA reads TGTGCCAGCAGCTGGGGACTAGCGGATTCCAATGAGCAGTTCTTC. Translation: CASSWGLADSNEQFF. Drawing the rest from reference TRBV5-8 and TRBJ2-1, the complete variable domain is EAGVTQSPTHLIKTRGQQATLRCSPISGHTSVYWYQQALGLGLQFLLWYDEGEERNRGNFPPRFSGRQFPNYSSELNVNALELEDSALYLCASSWGLADSNEQFFGPGTRLTVL.

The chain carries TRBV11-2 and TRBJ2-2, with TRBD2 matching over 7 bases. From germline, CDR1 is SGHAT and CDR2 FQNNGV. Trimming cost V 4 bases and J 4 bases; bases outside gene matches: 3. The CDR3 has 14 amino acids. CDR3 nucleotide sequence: TGTGCCAGCAGCTCACGGACTAGCACCGGGGAGCTGTTTTTT. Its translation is CASSSRTSTGELFF.

The CDR3 sequence is CASSPWRGTDTQYF. CDR3 in DNA: TGTGCCAGCTCACCGTGGCGGGGCACAGATACGCAGTATTTT. The V and J genes are TRBV18 and TRBJ2-3; a weak D match, TRBD2 (5 bases). Germline V gives CDR1 KGHSH, CDR2 LQKENI. V lost 3 bases and J 1 base, leaving 8 bases between the germline ends. This CDR3 contains 14 residues.

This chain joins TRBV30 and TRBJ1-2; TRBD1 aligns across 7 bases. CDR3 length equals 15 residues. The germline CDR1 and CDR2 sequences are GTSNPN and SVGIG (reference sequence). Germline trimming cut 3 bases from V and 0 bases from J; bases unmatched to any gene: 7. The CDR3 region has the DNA TGTGCCTGGAGACCCCAGGGGGGTGCTAACTATGGCTACACCTTC. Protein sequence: CAWRPQGGANYGYTF.

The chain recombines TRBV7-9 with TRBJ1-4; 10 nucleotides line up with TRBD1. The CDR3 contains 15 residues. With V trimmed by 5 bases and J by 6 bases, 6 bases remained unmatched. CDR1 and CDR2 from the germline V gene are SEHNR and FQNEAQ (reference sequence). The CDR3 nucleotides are TGTGCCAGCAGCCCGACCGGGACAGGGGATGAAAAACTGTTTTTT. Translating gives CASSPTGTGDEKLFF.